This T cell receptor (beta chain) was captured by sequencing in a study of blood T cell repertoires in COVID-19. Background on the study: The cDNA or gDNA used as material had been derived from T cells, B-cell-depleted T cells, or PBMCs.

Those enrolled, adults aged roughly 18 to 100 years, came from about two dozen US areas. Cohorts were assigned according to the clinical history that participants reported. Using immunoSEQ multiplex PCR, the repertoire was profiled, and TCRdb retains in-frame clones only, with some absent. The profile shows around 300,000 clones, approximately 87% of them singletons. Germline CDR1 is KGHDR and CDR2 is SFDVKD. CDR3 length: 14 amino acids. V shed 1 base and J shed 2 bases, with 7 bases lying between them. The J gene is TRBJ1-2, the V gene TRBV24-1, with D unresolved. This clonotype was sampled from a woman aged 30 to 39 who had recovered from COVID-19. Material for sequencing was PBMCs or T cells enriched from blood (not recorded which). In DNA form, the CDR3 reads TGTGCCACCAGTGATTTAACCAGGAACTATGGCTACACCTTC. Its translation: CATSDLTRNYGYTF.